Following are 29 T cell receptor beta chains from one sample sequenced in a study of T-cell reconstitution after alpha-beta-depleted transplantation in children. Unique molecular identifiers tagged the TCRbeta library. TCRdb independently ran MiXCR on the PCR reads; one entry per CDR3 protein. This sample carries 450,000 to 600,000 distinct CDR3 sequences, 15% to 20% of them seen once, and the ten largest clones take 3.3%. This specimen consisted of PBMCs from the stem cell graft donor, obtained from the stem cell graft. The receptors were sampled from a human donor who donated a stem cell graft to a child with acute lymphoblastic leukemia.

This clonotype was seen only a few times. V gene TRBV25-1 combines with J gene TRBJ1-5, with 9 bases lining up with TRBD1. CDR1 is MGHDK and CDR2 is SYGVNS in the germline V gene. Germline trimming cut 6 bases from V and 4 bases from J; bases unmatched to any gene: 4. The CDR3 totals 14 residues. For the CDR3, the DNA is TGTGCCAGCAGGGCCGGGACAGGGAATCAGCCCCAGCATTTT. Translating it yields CASRAGTGNQPQHF. Drawing the rest from reference TRBV25-1 and TRBJ1-5, the complete variable domain is EADIYQTPRYLVIGTGKKITLECSQTMGHDKMYWYQQDPGMELHLIHYSYGVNSTEKGDLSSESTVSRIRTEHFPLTLESARPSHTSQYLCASRAGTGNQPQHFGDGTRLSIL.

Only a few counts were recorded for this clonotype. The chain combines TRBV3-1 with TRBJ1-1; D is perhaps TRBD1 (5 bases). This CDR3 spans 14 amino acids. Trimming cost V 1 base and J 6 bases, with 12 bases left between them. The germline gives CDR1 LGHDT, CDR2 YNNKEL (reference sequence). DNA for the CDR3: TGTGCCAGCAGCCAAGGAGGATTGGGGGCTGAAGCTTTCTTT. This codes for CASSQGGLGAEAFF.

This clonotype was observed a handful of times. The gene calls are TRBV7-9 and TRBJ2-5; possible D gene TRBD2, 6 bases. Trimming cost V 3 bases and J 2 bases, with 16 bases left between them. The CDR3 loop spans 16 amino acids. Germline CDR1 and CDR2: SEHNR and FQNEAQ (reference sequence). The CDR3 sequence is CASSFRRDRRQETQYF. The CDR3 DNA sequence: TGTGCCAGCAGCTTCCGGAGGGACCGGCGACAAGAGACCCAGTACTTC.

The gene calls are TRBV5-1 and TRBJ2-2; 9 positions agree with TRBD2. Germline assignment: CDR1 SGHRS and CDR2 YFSETQ. V lost 7 bases, J lost 3 bases, and 1 base stayed unmatched. This CDR3 comprises 13 residues. The chain's CDR3 is CASLAGDTGELFF. CDR3 nucleotide sequence: TGCGCCAGCTTAGCGGGAGACACCGGGGAGCTGTTTTTT. The full variable domain, completed using reference TRBV5-1 and TRBJ2-2, is KAGVTQTPRYLIKTRGQQVTLSCSPISGHRSVSWYQQTPGQGLQFLFEYFSETQRNKGNFPGRFSGRQFSNSRSEMNVSTLELGDSALYLCASLAGDTGELFFGEGSRLTVL.

As for this clonotype: One junction end does not reproduce the germline sequence, and a read error may be involved. This chain joins TRBV7-8 and TRBJ1-2; possibly TRBD1 for D (6 bases). CDR3 size: 14 residues. Germline V gene lookup returns CDR1 SGHVS and CDR2 FQNEAQ. The CDR3 nucleotides are TGTGCCAGCAGCTTTGAACAGGGCTACTATGGCTACACCTTT. Amino acid sequence: CASSFEQGYYGYTF.

The J gene is TRBJ2-7, the V gene TRBV27; D gene uncertain. Looked up from germline, CDR1 is MNHEY and CDR2 is SMNVEV (reference sequence). CDR3 size: 14 residues. V dropped 3 bases and J dropped 2 bases, with 11 bases sitting between them. In DNA, the CDR3 is TGTGCCAGCAGTTTCGGCAGTTTACCCTACGAGCAGTACTTC. Protein product: CASSFGSLPYEQYF.

There are a few counts of this clonotype. The V gene is TRBV2, the J gene TRBJ2-7; 7 bases fit TRBD1. Germline CDR1 SNHLY, CDR2 FYNNEI. The CDR3 runs 14 residues. Trimming cost V 3 bases and J 4 bases; bases outside gene matches: 6. In DNA, the CDR3 is TGTGCCAGCAGTGAGTCGGCAGGGGGTTACGAGCAGTACTTC. Its translation is CASSESAGGYEQYF.

The rearrangement joins TRBV7-9 to TRBJ1-2; D is ambiguous. The CDR3 has 13 amino acids. Germline V gene lookup returns CDR1 SEHNR and CDR2 FQNEAQ (reference sequence). Between the trimmed V and J ends, which lost 4 bases and 5 bases, there was a span of 11 bases. The CDR3 spells CASSWRTDYGYTF. The DNA for the CDR3 is TGTGCCAGCAGCTGGAGGACCGATTATGGCTACACCTTC.

The CDR3 coding sequence is TGTGCCACCAGCGAATCTACCCCCCAGTACTTC. It encodes CATSESTPQYF. The chain has TRBV15 and TRBJ2-5, with D unclear. V gave up 5 bases and J gave up 9 bases, with 10 bases separating them. The V gene's germline CDR1 is LNHNV and CDR2 YYDKDF (reference sequence). This CDR3 comprises 11 residues.

The chain couples TRBV3-1 to TRBJ2-4, with 8 bases aligning to TRBD2. The CDR3 totals 14 residues. Losses at the gene ends were 1 base for V and 8 bases for J; bases not matched to a gene: 4. The germline CDR1 and CDR2 sequences are LGHDT and YNNKEL (reference sequence). The CDR3, as DNA: TGTGCCAGCAGCCAAGGAGTCGGGGGGGACATTCAGTACTTC. It specifies CASSQGVGGDIQYF.

This clonotype was recorded a few times. This sequence joins TRBV10-1 and TRBJ2-7; D is unresolved. V lost 3 bases and J lost 2, with 5 bases in between. Germline V gene data show CDR1 as WNHNN and CDR2 as SYGVQD (reference sequence). The CDR3 contains 12 residues. CDR3 coding DNA: TGCGCCAGCAGTGACGATACCTACGAGCAGTACTTC. Its protein product is CASSDDTYEQYF.

The V gene is TRBV5-1, the J gene TRBJ2-7; no definite D call. This CDR3 spans 15 amino acids. Deletions cut 0 bases from V and 2 bases from J, with 12 bases between. Germline V CDR1 and CDR2: SGHRS, YFSETQ. Here the CDR3 DNA reads TGCGCCAGCAGCTTGGGGCCAAGCCCGACCTACGAGCAGTACTTC. This codes for CASSLGPSPTYEQYF.

Note on this clonotype: The CDR3 does not end in the conserved phenylalanine or tryptophan, so this is likely a read error. The chain combines TRBV4-1 with TRBJ1-1; 7 bases are shared with TRBD1. Germline V gene lookup returns CDR1 MGHRA and CDR2 YSYEKL. CDR3 length equals 15 residues. Trimming removed 1 base from V and 10 bases from J; junction bases left unmatched: 12. CDR3: CASSQAAETGSRAFL. The CDR3 nucleotides are TGCGCCAGCAGCCAAGCTGCGGAGACAGGGTCTCGAGCTTTCTTG.

The chain joins TRBV19 to TRBJ2-2; D possibly uses TRBD1 or TRBD2 (5 bases each). The CDR3 is 16 residues long. The V and J ends lost 3 bases and 4 bases respectively, with 15 bases between them. CDR1 is LNHDA and CDR2 is SQIVND in the germline V gene (reference sequence). The CDR3 DNA reads TGTGCCAGTAGTATTTCTTACGGGACGGGCACCGGGGAGCTGTTTTTT. It codes for CASSISYGTGTGELFF.

This chain joins TRBV10-1 and TRBJ2-2, with TRBD1 matching 10 bases. The CDR3 totals 15 residues. Germline CDR1 is WNHNN and CDR2 is SYGVQD (reference sequence). Trimming took 2 bases from V and 4 from J; bases not matched to a gene: 1. The CDR3: CASSEDRGLTGELFF. CDR3 bases: TGCGCCAGCAGTGAGGACAGGGGGCTCACCGGGGAGCTGTTTTTT.

This clonotype showed up many times. V usage is TRBV20-1 and J usage is TRBJ1-1; tentatively, D is TRBD1 (5 bases). The CDR3 extends over 16 amino acids. CDR1 is DFQATT, CDR2 SNEGSKA, per germline (reference sequence). V was pared by 0 bases and J by 0 bases, with 14 bases between. In DNA form, the CDR3 reads TGCAGTGCTAGAGATTCCCAGGGATGGATGAACACTGAAGCTTTCTTT. Translation: CSARDSQGWMNTEAFF.

This clonotype was counted only a few times. The rearrangement links TRBV5-1 to TRBJ1-1; TRBD1 might be the D (6 bases). Germline V CDR1 and CDR2: SGHRS, YFSETQ. Trimming cost V 5 bases and J 0 bases, with 17 bases left between them. The length of the CDR3 is 16 residues. The CDR3 DNA is TGCGCCAGCAGTCTCCGGGACATCGGGATGAACACTGAAGCTTTCTTT. Residues: CASSLRDIGMNTEAFF.

J is TRBJ2-1 and V is TRBV6-5, with 8 bases fitting TRBD2. The CDR3 consists of 17 residues. In germline, CDR1 is MNHEY, CDR2 SVGAGI. Trimming at V came to 4 bases and at J to 7 bases, leaving 15 bases not matched to a gene. The CDR3 reads CASSWGPGGIKLNEQFF. The CDR3 nucleotides are TGTGCCAGCAGTTGGGGACCGGGGGGGATTAAGTTGAATGAGCAGTTCTTC.

The chain links TRBV7-8 to TRBJ2-1; D possibly uses TRBD1 or TRBD2 (5 bases each). V lost 5 bases and J 10 bases, leaving 21 bases between the germline ends. The germline V gene encodes CDR1 SGHVS and CDR2 FQNEAQ. This CDR3 region has 15 residues. The CDR3 reads CASSPNRGRSGEQFF. Here the CDR3 DNA reads TGTGCCAGCAGCCCAAACCGGGGCCGTTCCGGGGAGCAGTTCTTC.

This clonotype was observed a handful of times. The J gene is TRBJ2-5, the V gene TRBV5-1; 11 nucleotides agree with TRBD1. CDR3 length equals 17 residues. Germline V gene lookup returns CDR1 SGHRS and CDR2 YFSETQ. The trim removed 5 bases at V and 3 bases at J, leaving 12 bases unmatched. The CDR3 protein is CASRPWDRGKGEETQYF. CDR3 nucleotides: TGCGCCAGCAGACCCTGGGACAGGGGGAAAGGAGAAGAGACCCAGTACTTC.

The V gene is TRBV2, the J gene TRBJ2-5, with D tentatively TRBD1 (6 bases). The CDR3 has 14 amino acids. Germline V gives CDR1 SNHLY, CDR2 FYNNEI. V was cut by 6 bases and J by 4 bases, with 15 bases left in between. For the CDR3, the DNA is TGTGCCAGCAGCCCGCAGGGGCGAATAGAGACCCAGTACTTC. Translating it yields CASSPQGRIETQYF.

This clonotype was detected only a few times. The CDR3 nucleotides read TGCAGCGTTAATACGGGGTCAGCCTATGGCTACACCTTC. As protein: CSVNTGSAYGYTF. The chain recombines TRBV29-1 with TRBJ1-2; D is unclear. There are 13 residues in the CDR3. The V and J ends lost 5 bases and 4 bases respectively, with 14 bases between them. Germline V CDR1 and CDR2: SQVTM, ANQGSEA.

This clonotype appeared many times. The gene calls are TRBV29-1 and TRBJ1-1; D might be TRBD1 (6 bases). Trimming removed 4 bases from V and 1 base from J, with 13 bases in between. CDR3 length: 14 amino acids. Per germline, CDR1 SQVTM and CDR2 ANQGSEA. The chain's CDR3 is CSVVAGHPNTEAFF. The CDR3 DNA follows: TGCAGCGTTGTGGCGGGACACCCGAACACTGAAGCTTTCTTT.

The CDR3 spells CASKATSGTGELFF. The DNA of the CDR3 is TGTGCCAGCAAAGCGACTAGTGGCACCGGGGAGCTGTTTTTT. The J gene is TRBJ2-2, the V gene TRBV6-4; possible D gene TRBD2, 6 bases. Per the germline V gene, CDR1 is MRHNA and CDR2 is SNTAGT. The CDR3 spans 14 residues. Trimming removed 7 bases at V and 4 bases at J, with 13 bases between.

At least ten counts were recorded for this clonotype. This chain connects TRBV10-3 to TRBJ2-3, with unresolved D. Germline V gives CDR1 ENHRY, CDR2 SYGVKD. Trimming left V 8 bases short and J 2 bases short, with 11 bases between. The CDR3 has 13 amino acids. CDR3 residues: CAISFDSTDTQYF. CDR3 bases: TGTGCCATCTCCTTCGACTCCACAGATACGCAGTATTTT.

J is TRBJ2-2 and V is TRBV28; perhaps TRBD1 as D (6 bases). The CDR3 covers 17 residues. V lost 5 bases and J lost 5, with 21 bases in between. The germline CDR1 and CDR2 sequences are MDHEN and SYDVKM. DNA of the CDR3: TGTGCCAGCAGTCCCAAAACAGGGCGGCCCAAAACCGGGGAGCTGTTTTTT. This translates into CASSPKTGRPKTGELFF.

This clonotype was detected only a few times. The V and J genes are TRBV19 and TRBJ2-3; 10 bases align to TRBD2. Germline CDR1 LNHDA, CDR2 SQIVND (reference sequence). CDR3 length: 17 residues. V lost 8 bases to trimming and J lost 0 bases; unmatched junction nucleotides: 11. CDR3 loop: CASGYRTSGASTDTQYF. The CDR3 DNA reads TGTGCCAGTGGCTACAGGACTAGCGGAGCAAGCACAGATACGCAGTATTTT.

The V call is TRBV5-1, the J call TRBJ2-3; 7 nucleotides line up with TRBD1. The CDR3 spans 16 residues. Germline values: CDR1 SGHRS, CDR2 YFSETQ. Unmatched junction bases numbered 8, after V lost 4 bases and J lost 0 bases. In nucleotides, the CDR3 is TGCGCCAGCAGCCCTACGACAGGGTTTAGCACAGATACGCAGTATTTT. Translation gives CASSPTTGFSTDTQYF.

The rearrangement links TRBV12-3 or TRBV12-4 to TRBJ2-7; TRBD1 matches 9 bases. J was trimmed by 4 bases and V by 6 bases; bases with no gene match: 10. There are 15 residues in the CDR3. This CDR3 is CASSLGQGIYYEQYF. CDR3 nucleotide sequence: TGTGCCAGCAGCCTAGGACAGGGGATATATTACGAGCAGTACTTC.